This T cell receptor (beta chain) appears in the sequencing data of a study of OX40 agonist ivuxolimab in advanced cancers. For the study at large: The mean age was 60 years, ranging from about 20 to 85, with roughly four fifths of participants male.

Using immunoSEQ multiplex PCR, the repertoire was profiled, and TCRdb retains in-frame clones only, with some absent. This table has some 80,000 clones, 89% appearing once. This CDR3 region has 14 residues. The germline CDR1 and CDR2 sequences are ENHRY and SYGVKD. V lost 7 bases, J lost 4 bases, and 16 bases lay in between. The origin of this receptor is an adult with an advanced solid tumor such as melanoma, head and neck, liver or kidney cancer. The chain links TRBV10-3 to TRBJ1-1; TRBD1 might be the D (5 bases). The sequenced sample was CD4+ or CD8+ T cells sorted from blood, obtained in a trial of the OX40 agonist ivuxolimab. The chain's CDR3 is CAITREGYGTEAFF. DNA for the CDR3: TGTGCCATCACTCGAGAGGGGTACGGCACTGAAGCTTTCTTT.